This TCR beta chain came from a study of cytomegalovirus exposure and HLA in healthy donors. The CDR3 covers 13 residues. V dropped 1 base and J dropped 7 bases, with 8 bases sitting between them. Per germline, CDR1 SGHTA and CDR2 FQGNSA. Primers included in the PCR were 60 Vbeta and 13 Jbeta primers. Profiled with immunoSEQ multiplex PCR; TCRdb holds only in-frame clones, not every one. This sample has some 150,000 clones, with 63% found just once. In the case of this clone: Antigen unknown.

Whole-study findings and limits: TCR beta V- and J-gene trimming, according to a later analysis, was linked to a missense DCLRE1C variant. Indistinguishable V segments such as TRBV6-2 and TRBV6-3 were excluded.

This sequence was found in a woman in her sixties in good health and CMV-seropositive. The material sequenced was PBMCs. The chain combines TRBV7-2 with TRBJ2-1; TRBD2 might be the D (5 bases). The CDR3 loop is CASSLERGNEQFF. The CDR3 DNA follows: TGTGCCAGCAGCTTAGAACGCGGGAATGAGCAGTTCTTC.